Each of the 21 T cell receptor beta chains below was sequenced from the same sample in a study of T cell clones after liver transplantation. Sequenced by immunoSEQ multiplex PCR; TCRdb stores in-frame clones only, minus some. The sample contains roughly 80,000 clones, 82% of which appear only once. The sample in question was CD4+ T cells from blood, obtained just over 45 months after liver transplant. Receptor source: a human patient who received a liver transplant. Some T cells may be provided by the graft donor.

This chain uses TRBV6-5 with TRBJ2-1, with a possible D match to TRBD1 (6 bases). The CDR3 is 15 residues long. V lost 0 bases, J lost 5 bases, and 11 bases lay in between. Germline V gene data show CDR1 as MNHEY and CDR2 as SVGAGI. In nucleotides, the CDR3 is TGTGCCAGCAGTTACTCGAAGGGGGAAAACAATGAGCAGTTCTTC. Amino acids: CASSYSKGENNEQFF.

The rearrangement joins TRBV5-1 to TRBJ1-5, with TRBD1 as a possible D gene (5 bases). CDR1 SGHRS and CDR2 YFSETQ come from the germline V gene. CDR3 length: 14 amino acids. Between the trimmed V and J ends, which lost 4 bases and 5 bases, there was a span of 13 bases. The CDR3 coding sequence is TGCGCCAGCAGCCCCGGGGGGGGGTATCAGCCCCAGCATTTT. It translates to CASSPGGGYQPQHF.

This chain joins TRBV9 and TRBJ1-4; 8 bases agree with TRBD1. The ends lost 4 bases at V and 8 bases at J; junction bases unmatched: 7. CDR1 is SGDLS and CDR2 is YYNGEE in the germline V gene. CDR3 length: 14 amino acids. In DNA, the CDR3 is TGTGCCAGCAGCCCACGGACAGGGAGGGAAAAACTGTTTTTT. This encodes CASSPRTGREKLFF.

J is TRBJ1-1 and V is TRBV7-9; TRBD1 aligns across 8 bases. CDR1 is SEHNR, CDR2 FQNEAQ, per germline (reference sequence). CDR3 length: 16 residues. V lost 5 bases, J lost 4 bases, and 12 bases stayed unmatched. This chain's CDR3 is CASSPRRGQGFTEAFF. The CDR3 bases are TGTGCCAGCAGCCCCAGACGAGGACAGGGTTTCACTGAAGCTTTCTTT.

The V and J genes are TRBV7-8 and TRBJ1-1; D unclear. From germline, CDR1 is SGHVS and CDR2 FQNEAQ. There are 15 residues in the CDR3. With 3 bases removed from V and 5 bases from J, the gap between germline ends came to 16 bases. The CDR3 coding sequence is TGTGCCAGCAGCTTGTTTACGGGGATGAGTACTGAAGCTTTCTTT. Its translation: CASSLFTGMSTEAFF.

V usage is TRBV6-1 and J usage is TRBJ2-7; 8 bases map to TRBD1. Germline V CDR1 and CDR2: MNHNS, SASEGT. The junction had 2 bases not matched to a gene; V was cut back by 7 bases and J by 3 bases. The CDR3 covers 12 residues. In DNA form, the CDR3 reads TGTGCCAGCAACGGACAGGGCTACGAGCAGTACTTC. Protein: CASNGQGYEQYF.

J is TRBJ2-5 and V is TRBV5-1, with 9 bases matching TRBD2. The CDR3 loop spans 14 amino acids. In germline, CDR1 is SGHRS, CDR2 YFSETQ. Germline trimming cut 2 bases from V and 4 bases from J; bases unmatched to any gene: 3. The DNA for the CDR3 is TGCGCCAGCAGCTTATGGACTAGCGTAGAGACCCAGTACTTC. This codes for CASSLWTSVETQYF.

The chain is built from TRBV27 and TRBJ1-4; D unclear. The V and J ends lost 2 bases and 3 bases respectively, with 7 bases between them. Germline V lookup: CDR1 MNHEY, CDR2 SMNVEV (reference sequence). CDR3 length equals 14 residues. The CDR3 DNA is TGTGCCAGCAGTTTAGGAGACTCTAATGAAAAACTGTTTTTT. Its translation: CASSLGDSNEKLFF.

The chain carries TRBV18 and TRBJ2-3, with D perhaps assigned TRBD1 or TRBD2 (5 bases each). V lost 3 bases to trimming and J lost 2 bases, with 9 bases between them. This CDR3 spans 14 amino acids. Germline lookup yields CDR1 KGHSH and CDR2 LQKENI. DNA for the CDR3: TGTGCCAGCTCACCCACGGGGCTCACAGATACGCAGTATTTT. Its translation is CASSPTGLTDTQYF.

The chain combines TRBV28 with TRBJ2-7, with D possibly TRBD1 on 5 matching bases. The CDR3 totals 12 residues. Germline CDR1 is MDHEN and CDR2 is SYDVKM. Trimming removed 3 bases at V and 4 bases at J, with 7 bases between. The CDR3 here is CASSLGRYEQYF. In DNA form, the CDR3 reads TGTGCCAGCAGTTTGGGGCGGTACGAGCAGTACTTC.

The genes are TRBV18 and TRBJ1-5; maybe TRBD1 (5 bases). The CDR3 consists of 14 residues. Germline lookup yields CDR1 KGHSH and CDR2 LQKENI. Between the trimmed V and J ends, which lost 3 bases and 4 bases, there was a span of 10 bases. The CDR3 region has the DNA TGTGCCAGCTCACCGGGGGTACTAAATCAGCCCCAGCATTTT. It codes for CASSPGVLNQPQHF.

V is TRBV6-6 and J is TRBJ2-2; maybe TRBD1 (6 bases). CDR3 length: 13 residues. Germline lookup yields CDR1 MNHNY and CDR2 SVGAGI (reference sequence). Trimming left V 6 bases short and J 6 bases short, with 11 bases between. The CDR3 here is CASRRGGPGELFF. The CDR3 bases are TGTGCCAGCAGGAGAGGGGGTCCCGGGGAGCTGTTTTTT.

The sample holds a few counts of this clone. The J gene is TRBJ1-1, the V gene TRBV7-9; D gene ambiguous. The CDR3 consists of 13 residues. From germline, CDR1 is SEHNR and CDR2 FQNEAQ (reference sequence). Trimming removed 3 bases from V and 1 base from J, with 6 bases in between. The CDR3 DNA reads TGTGCCAGCAGCTTCCACGAGAACACTGAAGCTTTCTTT. Its protein is CASSFHENTEAFF. The full variable domain, in which reference TRBV7-9 and TRBJ1-1 provide the parts outside the CDR3, is DTGVSQNPRHKITKRGQNVTFRCDPISEHNRLYWYRQTLGQGPEFLTYFQNEAQLEKSRLLSDRFSAERPKGSFSTLEIQRTEQGDSAMYLCASSFHENTEAFFGQGTRLTVV.

The chain combines TRBV4-3 with TRBJ2-3; a weak D match, TRBD2 (6 bases). This CDR3 is 15 amino acids long. Germline-derived CDR1 and CDR2 are LGHNA and YSLEER. V dropped 2 bases and J dropped 2 bases, with 11 bases sitting between them. CDR3 region: CASSQPGLDTDTQYF. The CDR3 DNA is TGCGCCAGCAGCCAACCGGGACTCGACACAGATACGCAGTATTTT.

Only one count was recorded for this clone. This sequence joins TRBV6-1 and TRBJ1-1, with D possibly TRBD1 on 5 matching bases. Germline V gene lookup returns CDR1 MNHNS and CDR2 SASEGT. V lost 6 bases, J lost 4 bases, and 12 bases lay in between. CDR3 length: 13 residues. The CDR3 DNA reads TGTGCCAGCAGGCAATGGGGGGGCACTGAAGCTTTCTTT. Its translation is CASRQWGGTEAFF.

This clone was observed a handful of times. The chain couples TRBV11-2 to TRBJ2-3; 7 bases align to TRBD2. V shed 1 base and J 5 bases; nucleotides not matched to a gene: 12. Per the germline V gene, CDR1 is SGHAT and CDR2 is FQNNGV. The CDR3 extends over 17 amino acids. The CDR3 DNA reads TGTGCCAGCAGCTTAGGCATCGGTAGCGGGCGACAAGATACGCAGTATTTT. Its protein is CASSLGIGSGRQDTQYF.

The chain uses TRBV5-1 and TRBJ1-4; D possibly corresponds to TRBD1 (6 bases). The V gene's germline CDR1 is SGHRS and CDR2 YFSETQ. V shed 1 base and J shed 8 bases, with 12 bases lying between them. The CDR3 runs to 14 residues. CDR3 sequence reads: CASSLTGSKEKLFF. CDR3 in DNA: TGCGCCAGCAGCTTGACAGGGTCGAAAGAAAAACTGTTTTTT.

This chain links TRBV7-2 with TRBJ1-5; D is unclear. The V end was cut by 2 bases, the J end by 0 bases, with 5 bases between. The germline CDR1 and CDR2 sequences are SGHTA and FQGNSA. The CDR3 totals 14 residues. CDR3 in amino acids: CASSLKSSNQPQHF. The CDR3 bases are TGTGCCAGCAGCTTAAAATCTAGCAATCAGCCCCAGCATTTT.

The chain recombines TRBV7-2 with TRBJ1-2; TRBD1 matches 7 bases. Germline assignment: CDR1 SGHTA and CDR2 FQGNSA. The J segment lost 0 bases and the V segment lost 5 bases, leaving 6 bases of the junction unmatched. CDR3 size: 15 residues. In DNA, the CDR3 is TGTGCCAGCAGCCAACAGGGGAGGGCTAACTATGGCTACACCTTC. Its translation is CASSQQGRANYGYTF. Full variable domain (remainder filled in from reference TRBV7-2 and TRBJ1-2): GAGVSQSPSNKVTEKGKDVELRCDPISGHTALYWYRQSLGQGLEFLIYFQGNSAPDKSGLPSDRFSAERTGGSVSTLTIQRTQQEDSAVYLCASSQQGRANYGYTFGSGTRLTVV.

The J gene is TRBJ1-2, the V gene TRBV29-1, with 10 bases fitting TRBD1. Germline trimming cut 6 bases from V and 7 bases from J; bases unmatched to any gene: 2. This CDR3 spans 11 amino acids. Germline CDR1 is SQVTM and CDR2 is ANQGSEA. CDR3 in amino acids: CSVTGGRGYTF. CDR3 DNA sequence: TGCAGCGTGACAGGGGGCCGTGGCTACACCTTC.

The chain is built from TRBV5-1 and TRBJ1-4; possibly TRBD1 for D (5 bases). The CDR3 contains 15 residues. Per the germline V gene, CDR1 is SGHRS and CDR2 is YFSETQ. V lost 4 bases and J 7 bases, leaving 17 bases between the germline ends. CDR3 sequence reads: CASSTPGPEGEKLFF. CDR3 bases: TGCGCCAGCAGCACTCCGGGACCGGAGGGTGAAAAACTGTTTTTT.